The clone carrying this T cell receptor beta chain has a count of ten or more. Antigen specificity is unknown. The CDR3 contains 13 residues. Trimming cost V 3 bases and J 12 bases, with 15 bases left between them. The germline CDR1 and CDR2 sequences are SGHTA and FQGNSA. These data originate in a study of CD8 T cells in ankylosing spondylitis. Findings of the study overall: A motif of 7 to 9 highly homologous TCR beta variants was seen as apparently characteristic of ankylosing spondylitis blood.

From the 5' RACE reads, TCRdb called clonotypes with MiXCR, one entry per CDR3 protein. Of about 510,000 distinct CDR3 sequences in the sample, under 5.5% were seen once. This chain connects TRBV7-2 to TRBJ1-5, with D tentatively TRBD1 (5 bases). The receptor's source is a male donor with ankylosing spondylitis. The sample comprised blood, either unsorted or a sorted T cell fraction (not recorded which). Here the CDR3 reads CASSFGGGGRQHF. CDR3 nucleotides: TGTGCCAGCAGCTTCGGGGGTGGAGGGCGCCAGCATTTT.